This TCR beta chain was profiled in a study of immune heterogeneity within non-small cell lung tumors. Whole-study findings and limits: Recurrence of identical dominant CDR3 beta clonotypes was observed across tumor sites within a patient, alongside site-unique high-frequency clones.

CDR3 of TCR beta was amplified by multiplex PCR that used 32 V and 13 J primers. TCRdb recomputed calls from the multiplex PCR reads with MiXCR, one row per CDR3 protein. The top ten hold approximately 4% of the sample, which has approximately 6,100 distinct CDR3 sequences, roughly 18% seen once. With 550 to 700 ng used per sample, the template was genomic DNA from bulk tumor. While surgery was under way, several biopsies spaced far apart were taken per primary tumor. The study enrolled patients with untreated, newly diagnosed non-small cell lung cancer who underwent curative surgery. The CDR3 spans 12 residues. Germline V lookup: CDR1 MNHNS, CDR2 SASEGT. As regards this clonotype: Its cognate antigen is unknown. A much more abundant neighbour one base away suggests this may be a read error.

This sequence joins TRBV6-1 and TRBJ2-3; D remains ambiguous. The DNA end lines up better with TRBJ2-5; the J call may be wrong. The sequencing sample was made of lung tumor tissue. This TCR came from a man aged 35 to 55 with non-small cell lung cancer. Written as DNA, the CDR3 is TGTGCCAGCAGTGAAGAGAAGGGGACCCAGTACTTC. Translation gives CASSEEKGTQYF.